The 22 T cell receptor beta chains given below trace back to one sample, sequenced in a study of identical twins. TCRdb reprocessed the 5' RACE reads via MiXCR and lists one record per CDR3 protein. The data contain 450,000 to 600,000 distinct CDR3 sequences, approximately 20% of them singletons. These records were also assigned to another study, of yellow fever vaccine responses in identical twins.

The source material was CD4+ T cells sorted from blood. These receptors all come from a woman aged 18-29 years in good health.

This clonotype was detected only a few times. This chain links TRBV5-1 with TRBJ2-1, with a possible D match to TRBD1 (6 bases). CDR3 size: 15 residues. CDR1 is SGHRS, CDR2 YFSETQ, per germline. Trimming cost V 3 bases and J 0 bases, with 10 bases left between them. The CDR3 DNA reads TGCGCCAGCAGCTCCCGGGACAACTCCTACAATGAGCAGTTCTTC. It is translated as CASSSRDNSYNEQFF.

The rearrangement uses TRBV12-3 or TRBV12-4 and TRBJ2-7; 8 positions match TRBD1. Losses at the gene ends were 3 bases for V and 0 bases for J; bases not matched to a gene: 1. CDR3 length: 14 residues. CDR3 sequence (DNA): TGTGCCAGCAGTTTGGACAGGGTCTCCTACGAGCAGTACTTC. Residues: CASSLDRVSYEQYF.

This chain uses TRBV5-5 with TRBJ2-3; a weak D match, TRBD2 (6 bases). In germline, CDR1 is SGHKS, CDR2 YYEKEE (reference sequence). V was cut by 1 base and J by 0 bases, with 12 bases left in between. The CDR3 totals 16 residues. The chain's CDR3 is CASSLWGTGSTDTQYF. CDR3 DNA: TGTGCCAGCAGCTTGTGGGGGACTGGGAGCACAGATACGCAGTATTTT.

This rearrangement joins TRBV18 to TRBJ2-3; D not resolved. Trimming stripped 6 bases from V and 7 bases from J, with 11 bases between. Germline V CDR1 and CDR2: KGHSH, LQKENI. The CDR3 spans 12 residues. The CDR3 sequence: CASSTTPHTQYF. Here the CDR3 DNA reads TGTGCCAGCTCCACGACGCCTCATACGCAGTATTTT.

There are a few counts of this clonotype. The CDR3 DNA reads TGTGCCAGCAGGGGACAGGCCGATAATGAAAAACTGTTTTTT. Translating gives CASRGQADNEKLFF. The chain is built from TRBV27 and TRBJ1-4; TRBD1 agrees at 8 bases. V shed 6 bases and J 4 bases; nucleotides not matched to a gene: 4. The germline CDR1 and CDR2 sequences are MNHEY and SMNVEV (reference sequence). This CDR3 has 14 amino acids.

The chain couples TRBV20-1 to TRBJ2-3; D tentatively fits TRBD1 or TRBD2 (5 bases each). V lost 1 base and J 4 bases, leaving 15 bases between the germline ends. The CDR3 has 15 residues. CDR1 and CDR2 from the germline V gene are DFQATT and SNEGSKA (reference sequence). CDR3: CSARVWGSGADTQYF. As DNA, the CDR3 is TGCAGTGCTAGAGTATGGGGGAGTGGAGCAGATACGCAGTATTTT.

The sample holds a few counts of this clonotype. The chain uses TRBV14 and TRBJ2-1; 10 nucleotides agree with TRBD2. The CDR3 runs to 15 residues. CDR1 is SGHDN, CDR2 FVKESK, per germline. V lost 4 bases and J lost 4; bases outside the gene matches: 4. The CDR3 DNA is TGTGCCAGCAGCCGAGCGGGAGGGGATTACAATGAGCAGTTCTTC. Translating it yields CASSRAGGDYNEQFF.

There are a few counts of this clonotype. The V and J genes are TRBV5-6 and TRBJ2-7, with D possibly TRBD1 on 6 matching bases. Germline V gene data show CDR1 as SGHDT and CDR2 as YYEEEE. There are 12 residues in the CDR3. V was shortened by 4 bases and J by 7 bases, with 12 bases between the two germline ends. CDR3 loop: CASSEDSWEQYF. The CDR3 bases are TGTGCCAGCAGCGAGGACAGTTGGGAGCAGTACTTC.

This clonotype appeared a few times. V usage is TRBV12-3 or TRBV12-4 and J usage is TRBJ2-7; D is unresolved. V was clipped by 1 base and J by 0 bases, with 7 bases between them. This CDR3 contains 14 residues. The CDR3 here is CASSLGESSYEQYF. CDR3 nucleotides: TGTGCCAGCAGTTTAGGTGAATCCTCCTACGAGCAGTACTTC.

This clonotype was counted a few times. The chain has TRBV20-1 and TRBJ1-4; the D gene is possibly TRBD1 (5 bases). Looked up from germline, CDR1 is DFQATT and CDR2 is SNEGSKA (reference sequence). This CDR3 region has 14 residues. The V end lost 3 bases, the J end lost 5 bases, and 13 bases lay between the germline ends. The CDR3 DNA reads as TGCAGTGCTAGGATGGGGGTCCTCAATGAAAAACTGTTTTTT. It translates to CSARMGVLNEKLFF.

CDR3 DNA: TGTGCCAGCAGCTCTATAGCGGGAAAAGGGTACAATGAGCAGTTCTTC. It yields the protein CASSSIAGKGYNEQFF. This chain uses TRBV5-6 with TRBJ2-1; 8 bases line up with TRBD2. The germline gives CDR1 SGHDT, CDR2 YYEEEE. V lost 3 bases and J lost 4; bases outside the gene matches: 9. This CDR3 contains 16 residues. Filled out from reference TRBV5-6 and TRBJ2-1, the complete variable domain reads DAGVTQSPTHLIKTRGQQVTLRCSPKSGHDTVSWYQQALGQGPQFIFQYYEEEERQRGNFPDRFSGHQFPNYSSELNVNALLLGDSALYLCASSSIAGKGYNEQFFGPGTRLTVL.

This clonotype was seen more than once but under ten times. The chain's CDR3 is CASSTNRGAGNIQYF. The CDR3 DNA is TGTGCCAGCAGCACAAACAGGGGTGCGGGGAACATTCAGTACTTC. V usage is TRBV7-2 and J usage is TRBJ2-4; TRBD1 might be the D (7 bases). The CDR3 runs 15 residues. Per the germline V gene, CDR1 is SGHTA and CDR2 is FQGNSA. Trimming pared 5 bases from V and 7 bases from J, leaving 18 bases between.

This clonotype has more than one count but fewer than ten. The chain joins TRBV10-3 to TRBJ2-5; TRBD2 agrees at 10 bases. Looked up from germline, CDR1 is ENHRY and CDR2 is SYGVKD. Trimming took 8 bases from V and 5 from J; bases not matched to a gene: 8. This CDR3 comprises 14 residues. The chain's CDR3 is CAISQTSGYETQYF. The DNA for the CDR3 is TGTGCCATCTCCCAGACTAGCGGGTACGAGACCCAGTACTTC.

This clonotype occurred a few times. The genes are TRBV6-6 and TRBJ1-4; possibly TRBD1 for D (5 bases). This CDR3 has 13 amino acids. From germline, CDR1 is MNHNY and CDR2 SVGAGI (reference sequence). Trimming took 0 bases from V and 10 from J, leaving 9 bases between them. Here the CDR3 reads CASSYSRDGKLFF. The CDR3 DNA follows: TGTGCCAGCAGTTACTCTAGGGACGGAAAACTGTTTTTT.

The chain uses TRBV20-1 and TRBJ2-3, with 8 positions matching TRBD2. Germline trimming cut 3 bases from V and 5 bases from J; bases unmatched to any gene: 7. The CDR3 is made up of 14 amino acids. Germline CDR1 and CDR2: DFQATT and SNEGSKA (reference sequence). The CDR3, as DNA: TGCAGTGCTAGCCGACCGGGAGGGGTAGATACGCAGTATTTT. Protein product: CSASRPGGVDTQYF.

This clonotype was picked up a small number of times. The chain has TRBV20-1 and TRBJ1-5, with 8 bases fitting TRBD1. J was trimmed by 0 bases and V by 4 bases; bases with no gene match: 14. This CDR3 comprises 18 residues. The germline gives CDR1 DFQATT, CDR2 SNEGSKA (reference sequence). Here the CDR3 reads CSATDRGFLSYSNQPQHF. CDR3 in DNA: TGCAGTGCTACTGACAGGGGCTTTCTTAGTTATAGCAATCAGCCCCAGCATTTT.

The chain employs TRBV15 and TRBJ2-3; D perhaps matches TRBD2 (6 bases). This CDR3 has 17 residues. In germline, CDR1 is LNHNV, CDR2 YYDKDF (reference sequence). Trimming left V 0 bases short and J 3 bases short, with 16 bases between. Written as DNA, the CDR3 is TGTGCCACCAGCAGAGATGGAGGGAAAGGGTCGACAGATACGCAGTATTTT. Protein product: CATSRDGGKGSTDTQYF.

This chain connects TRBV25-1 to TRBJ2-1, with 7 bases aligning to TRBD1. Trimming removed 5 bases from V and 4 bases from J; junction bases left unmatched: 5. In germline, CDR1 is MGHDK, CDR2 SYGVNS. There are 14 residues in the CDR3. The CDR3 DNA is TGTGCCAGCAGTCATGACAGGGCGTACAATGAGCAGTTCTTC. Encoded protein: CASSHDRAYNEQFF.

This chain links TRBV5-1 with TRBJ1-3, with D maybe TRBD1 (6 bases). CDR1 is SGHRS, CDR2 YFSETQ, per germline. V shed 4 bases and J shed 1 base, with 12 bases lying between them. This CDR3 has 15 amino acids. In DNA form, the CDR3 reads TGCGCCAGCAGCAGTACAGGGCCATCTGGAAACACCATATATTTT. It specifies CASSSTGPSGNTIYF.

This clonotype showed up just a few times. V gene TRBV6-1 combines with J gene TRBJ1-1; possibly TRBD1 for D (5 bases). The CDR3 runs to 14 residues. Germline lookup yields CDR1 MNHNS and CDR2 SASEGT. Trimming removed 6 bases from V and 4 bases from J, with 15 bases in between. The DNA for the CDR3 is TGTGCCAGCAGACCCTCCGGGACTCGCACTGAAGCTTTCTTT. It yields the protein CASRPSGTRTEAFF.

CDR3 in amino acids: CASSLSWSSWDEQFF. The CDR3 DNA sequence: TGCGCCAGCAGCTTGAGTTGGTCTTCTTGGGATGAGCAGTTCTTC. The genes are TRBV5-1 and TRBJ2-1; D unclear. CDR3 length: 15 amino acids. V dropped 1 base and J dropped 8 bases, with 16 bases sitting between them. The germline V gene encodes CDR1 SGHRS and CDR2 YFSETQ. Combining the CDR3 with reference TRBV5-1 and TRBJ2-1 gives the whole variable domain KAGVTQTPRYLIKTRGQQVTLSCSPISGHRSVSWYQQTPGQGLQFLFEYFSETQRNKGNFPGRFSGRQFSNSRSEMNVSTLELGDSALYLCASSLSWSSWDEQFFGPGTRLTVL.

V gene TRBV20-1 combines with J gene TRBJ2-1; no clear D. This CDR3 comprises 13 residues. V was clipped by 0 bases and J by 12 bases, with 15 bases between them. The germline CDR1 and CDR2 sequences are DFQATT and SNEGSKA (reference sequence). In nucleotides, the CDR3 is TGCAGTGCTAGAGATTCGTCGGCGGATCCGCAGTTCTTC. Translated, it gives CSARDSSADPQFF.